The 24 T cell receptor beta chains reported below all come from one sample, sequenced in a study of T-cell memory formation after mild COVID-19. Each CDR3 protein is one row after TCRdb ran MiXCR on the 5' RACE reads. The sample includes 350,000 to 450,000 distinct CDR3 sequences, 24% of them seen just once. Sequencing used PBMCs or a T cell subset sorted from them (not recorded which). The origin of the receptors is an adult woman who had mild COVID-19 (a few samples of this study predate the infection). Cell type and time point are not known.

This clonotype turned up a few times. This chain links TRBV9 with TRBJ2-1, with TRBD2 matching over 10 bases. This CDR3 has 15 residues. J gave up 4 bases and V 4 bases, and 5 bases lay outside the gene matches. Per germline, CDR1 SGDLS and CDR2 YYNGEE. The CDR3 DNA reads TGTGCCAGCAGCTTCAGCGGGGGGGAATACAATGAGCAGTTCTTC. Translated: CASSFSGGEYNEQFF.

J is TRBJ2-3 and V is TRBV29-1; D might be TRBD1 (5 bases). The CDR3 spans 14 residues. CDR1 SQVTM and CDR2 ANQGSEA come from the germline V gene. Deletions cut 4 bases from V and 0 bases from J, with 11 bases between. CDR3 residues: CSVGGALSTDTQYF. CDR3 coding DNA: TGCAGCGTTGGTGGGGCCCTCAGCACAGATACGCAGTATTTT.

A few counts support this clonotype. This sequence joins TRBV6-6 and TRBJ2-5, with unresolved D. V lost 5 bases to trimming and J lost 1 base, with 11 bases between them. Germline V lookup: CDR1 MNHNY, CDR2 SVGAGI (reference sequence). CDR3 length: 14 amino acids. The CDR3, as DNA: TGTGCCAGCAGTCTCCCACCACCCCAAGAGACCCAGTACTTC. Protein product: CASSLPPPQETQYF.

The CDR3 DNA reads as TGCGCCAGCAGCCCCTCCGGAGGCCTTACCGGGGAGCTGTTTTTT. It specifies CASSPSGGLTGELFF. The rearrangement uses TRBV5-1 and TRBJ2-2, with TRBD2 as a possible D gene (5 bases). Germline V gene lookup returns CDR1 SGHRS and CDR2 YFSETQ. Trimming removed 4 bases at V and 5 bases at J, with 15 bases between. This CDR3 spans 15 amino acids.

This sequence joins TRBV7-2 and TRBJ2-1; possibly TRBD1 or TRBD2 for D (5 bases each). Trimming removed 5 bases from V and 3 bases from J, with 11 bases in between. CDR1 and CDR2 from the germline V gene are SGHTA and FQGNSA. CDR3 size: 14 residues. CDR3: CASSLGVNYNEQFF. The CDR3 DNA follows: TGTGCCAGCAGCCTGGGGGTAAACTACAATGAGCAGTTCTTC.

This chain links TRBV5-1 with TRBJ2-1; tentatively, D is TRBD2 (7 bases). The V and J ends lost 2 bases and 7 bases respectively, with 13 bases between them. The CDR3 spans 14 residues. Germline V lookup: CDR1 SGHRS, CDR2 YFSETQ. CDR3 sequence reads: CASSFGGARNEQFF. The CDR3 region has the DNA TGCGCCAGCAGCTTTGGGGGGGCGCGGAATGAGCAGTTCTTC.

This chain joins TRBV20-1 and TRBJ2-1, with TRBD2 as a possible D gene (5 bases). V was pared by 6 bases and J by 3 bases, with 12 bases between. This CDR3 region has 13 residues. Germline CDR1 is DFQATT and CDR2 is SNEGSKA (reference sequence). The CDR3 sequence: CSASRDYYNEQFF. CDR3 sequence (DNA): TGCAGTGCCAGTAGAGACTACTACAATGAGCAGTTCTTC.

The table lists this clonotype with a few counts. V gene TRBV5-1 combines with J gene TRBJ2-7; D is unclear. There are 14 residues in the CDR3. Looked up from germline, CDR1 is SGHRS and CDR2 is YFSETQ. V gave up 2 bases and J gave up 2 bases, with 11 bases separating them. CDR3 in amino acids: CASSFGQAPYEQYF. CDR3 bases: TGCGCCAGCAGCTTCGGTCAGGCCCCCTACGAGCAGTACTTC.

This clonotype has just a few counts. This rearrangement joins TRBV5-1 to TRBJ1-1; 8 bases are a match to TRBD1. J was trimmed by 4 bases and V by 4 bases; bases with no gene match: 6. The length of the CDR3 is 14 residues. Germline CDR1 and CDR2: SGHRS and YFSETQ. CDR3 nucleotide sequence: TGCGCCAGCAGCCAGGACAGGGCGACCACTGAAGCTTTCTTT. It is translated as CASSQDRATTEAFF.

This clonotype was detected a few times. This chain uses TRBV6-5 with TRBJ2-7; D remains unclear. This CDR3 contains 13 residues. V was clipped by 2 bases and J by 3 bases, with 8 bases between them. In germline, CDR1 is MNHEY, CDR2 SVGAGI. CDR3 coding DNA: TGTGCCAGCAGTTACGGGGAAGGCTACGAGCAGTACTTC. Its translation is CASSYGEGYEQYF.

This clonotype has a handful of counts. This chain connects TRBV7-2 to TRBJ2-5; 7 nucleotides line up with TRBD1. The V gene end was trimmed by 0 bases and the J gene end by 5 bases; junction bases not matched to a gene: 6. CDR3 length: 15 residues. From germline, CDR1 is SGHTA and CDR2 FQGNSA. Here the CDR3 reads CASSLAHRGGETQYF. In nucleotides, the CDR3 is TGTGCCAGCAGCTTAGCCCACAGGGGTGGGGAGACCCAGTACTTC.

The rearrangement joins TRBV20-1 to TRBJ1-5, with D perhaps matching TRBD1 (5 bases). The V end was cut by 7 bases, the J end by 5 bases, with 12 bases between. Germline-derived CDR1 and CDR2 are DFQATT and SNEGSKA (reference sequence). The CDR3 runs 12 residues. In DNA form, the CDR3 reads TGCAGTGTAACACAGGATTATCAGCCCCAGCATTTT. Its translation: CSVTQDYQPQHF.

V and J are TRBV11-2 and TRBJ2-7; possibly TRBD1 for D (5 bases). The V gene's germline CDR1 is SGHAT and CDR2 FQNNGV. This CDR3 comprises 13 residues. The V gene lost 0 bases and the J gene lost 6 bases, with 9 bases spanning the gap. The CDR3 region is CASSLEGVGEQYF. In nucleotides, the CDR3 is TGTGCCAGCAGCTTAGAAGGGGTCGGCGAGCAGTACTTC.

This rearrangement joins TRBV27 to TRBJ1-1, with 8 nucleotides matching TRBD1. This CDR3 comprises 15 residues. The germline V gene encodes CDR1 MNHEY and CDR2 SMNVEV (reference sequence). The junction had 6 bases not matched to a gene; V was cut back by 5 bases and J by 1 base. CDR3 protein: CASSPGGQQNTEAFF. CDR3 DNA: TGTGCCAGCAGTCCAGGGGGCCAGCAGAACACTGAAGCTTTCTTT.

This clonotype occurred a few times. CDR3 nucleotide sequence: TGTGCCAGCAGCGAGTACCACTTCGGACCCCTCCACTTT. It translates to CASSEYHFGPLHF. The rearrangement links TRBV14 to TRBJ1-6, with no clear D. Germline CDR1 is SGHDN and CDR2 is FVKESK. V was clipped by 5 bases and J by 12 bases, with 14 bases between them. The CDR3 covers 13 residues.

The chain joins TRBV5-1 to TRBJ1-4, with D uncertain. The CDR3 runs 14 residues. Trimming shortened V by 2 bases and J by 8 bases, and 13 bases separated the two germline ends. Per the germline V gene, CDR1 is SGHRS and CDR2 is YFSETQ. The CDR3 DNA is TGCGCCAGCAGCTTATCTACGGGTTCCGAAAAACTGTTTTTT. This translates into CASSLSTGSEKLFF.

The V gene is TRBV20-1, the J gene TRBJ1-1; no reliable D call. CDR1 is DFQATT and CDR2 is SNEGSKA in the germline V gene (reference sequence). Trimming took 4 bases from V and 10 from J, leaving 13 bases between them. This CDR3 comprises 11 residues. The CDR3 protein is CSAIFRVGAFF. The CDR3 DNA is TGCAGTGCTATTTTCCGGGTAGGAGCTTTCTTT.

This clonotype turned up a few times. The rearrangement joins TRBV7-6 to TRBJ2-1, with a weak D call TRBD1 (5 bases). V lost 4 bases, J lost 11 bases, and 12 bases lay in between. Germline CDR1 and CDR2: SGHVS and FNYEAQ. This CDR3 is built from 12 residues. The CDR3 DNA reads TGTGCCAGCAGCTCGCTAGGGGATCAGCAGTTCTTC. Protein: CASSSLGDQQFF.

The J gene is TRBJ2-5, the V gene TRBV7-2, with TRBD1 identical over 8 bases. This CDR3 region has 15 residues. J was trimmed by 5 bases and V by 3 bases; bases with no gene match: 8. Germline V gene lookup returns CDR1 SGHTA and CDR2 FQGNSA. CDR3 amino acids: CASSFDRGWEETQYF. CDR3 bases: TGTGCCAGCAGCTTCGACAGGGGTTGGGAGGAGACCCAGTACTTC.

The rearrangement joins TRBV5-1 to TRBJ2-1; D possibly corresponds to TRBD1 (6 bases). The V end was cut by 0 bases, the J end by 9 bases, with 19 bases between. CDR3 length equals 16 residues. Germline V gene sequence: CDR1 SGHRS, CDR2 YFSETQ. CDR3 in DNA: TGCGCCAGCAGCTTGGCTCCGACAGGTTGGAATAGTGAGCAGTTCTTC. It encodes CASSLAPTGWNSEQFF.

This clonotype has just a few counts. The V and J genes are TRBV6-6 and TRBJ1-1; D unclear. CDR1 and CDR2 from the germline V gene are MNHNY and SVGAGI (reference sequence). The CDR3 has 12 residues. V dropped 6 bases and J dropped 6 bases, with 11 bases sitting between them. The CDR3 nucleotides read TGTGCCAGCAGCGGAACTAGACCTGAAGCTTTCTTT. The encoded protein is CASSGTRPEAFF.

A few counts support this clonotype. In DNA form, the CDR3 reads TGTGCCAGCAGTTCGGGGGGGACAATGAACACTGAAGCTTTCTTT. Its protein is CASSSGGTMNTEAFF. J is TRBJ1-1 and V is TRBV12-3 or TRBV12-4; weak D call: TRBD1 (6 bases). The V gene lost 4 bases and the J gene lost 0 bases, with 12 bases spanning the gap. The CDR3 is 15 residues long.

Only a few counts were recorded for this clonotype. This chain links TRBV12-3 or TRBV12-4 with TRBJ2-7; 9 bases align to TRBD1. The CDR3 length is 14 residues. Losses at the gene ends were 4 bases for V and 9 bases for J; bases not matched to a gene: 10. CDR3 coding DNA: TGTGCCAGCAGTTCCGGGACAGGGAGAGGGGTGCAGTACTTC. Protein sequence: CASSSGTGRGVQYF.

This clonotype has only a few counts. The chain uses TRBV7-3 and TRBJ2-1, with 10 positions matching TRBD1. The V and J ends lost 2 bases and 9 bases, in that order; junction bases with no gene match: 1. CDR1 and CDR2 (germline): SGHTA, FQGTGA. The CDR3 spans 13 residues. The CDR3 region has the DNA TGTGCCAGCAGCTTAGGGACAGGGGTTGAGCAGTTCTTC. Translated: CASSLGTGVEQFF.